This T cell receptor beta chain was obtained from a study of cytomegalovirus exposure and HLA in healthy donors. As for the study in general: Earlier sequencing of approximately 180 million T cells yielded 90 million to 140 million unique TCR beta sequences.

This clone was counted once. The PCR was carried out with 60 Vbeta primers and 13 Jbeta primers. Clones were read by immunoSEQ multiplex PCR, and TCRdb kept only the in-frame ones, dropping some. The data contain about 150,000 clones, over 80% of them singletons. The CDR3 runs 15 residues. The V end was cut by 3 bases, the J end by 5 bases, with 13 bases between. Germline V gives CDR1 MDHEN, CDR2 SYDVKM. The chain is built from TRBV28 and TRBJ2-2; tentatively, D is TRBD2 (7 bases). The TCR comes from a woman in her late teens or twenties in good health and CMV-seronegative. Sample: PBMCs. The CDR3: CASSLRRGGTGELFF. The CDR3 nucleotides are TGTGCCAGCAGTTTGAGGAGGGGGGGTACCGGGGAGCTGTTTTTT.